This entry lists 9 T cell receptor beta chains sequenced from one sample in a study of shared clonotypes between healthy human individuals (TCRdb year 2020). Library generation was performed with the immunoSEQ multiplex PCR assay. TCRdb obtained this table from immuneACCESS and retained in-frame rearrangements with V and J assigned. These tables miss some clones; where compared with another copy, unresolved V genes account for less than half of the shortfall, and the remainder is unexplained. The sample table holds some 2,500,000 clones, of which 80% to 95% were seen once. The leading ten clones occupy around 0.4% of the sample. The specimen sequenced was naive CD4+ T cells from PBMCs. What the cell subset or site label conveys for this sample: CD45RA+ positively selected. These receptors all stem from a man aged 18 to 30 in good health. Some clones in this sample may be carry-over from other donors' samples.

This chain joins TRBV4-2 and TRBJ1-3; 10 bases are shared with TRBD1. The germline V gene encodes CDR1 LGHNA and CDR2 YNFKEQ. Losses at the gene ends were 3 bases for V and 8 bases for J; bases not matched to a gene: 4. This CDR3 spans 14 amino acids. The CDR3 DNA reads TGTGCCAGCAGCCACTCCGGACAGGGGGACACCATATATTTT. Translation: CASSHSGQGDTIYF.

This clone is a singleton in its sample. The rearrangement uses TRBV29-1 and TRBJ2-3; TRBD2 aligns across 7 bases. CDR1 and CDR2 (germline): SQVTM, ANQGSEA. The trim removed 6 bases at V and 2 bases at J, leaving 8 bases unmatched. The CDR3 has 14 residues. The CDR3 sequence: CSVLLAPVTDTQYF. CDR3 in DNA: TGCAGCGTCCTACTAGCGCCCGTCACAGATACGCAGTATTTT.

As concerns this clone: This sample also contains other DNA sequences that code for the same CDR3. The CDR3 nucleotides read TGTGCCAGCTCGAGGGGACAGGGATCCTACGAGCAGTACTTC. It is translated as CASSRGQGSYEQYF. V usage is TRBV19 and J usage is TRBJ2-7, with 9 positions matching TRBD1. Per germline, CDR1 LNHDA and CDR2 SQIVND (reference sequence). The CDR3 length is 14 residues. V lost 9 bases and J lost 1; bases outside the gene matches: 7.

The chain employs TRBV5-1 and TRBJ1-3; D is possibly TRBD1 (6 bases). This CDR3 contains 16 residues. V was shortened by 4 bases and J by 3 bases, with 17 bases between the two germline ends. Germline-derived CDR1 and CDR2 are SGHRS and YFSETQ. CDR3 nucleotide sequence: TGCGCCAGCAGCCCCTCCTGGGGGCAGGGTGGAAACACCATATATTTT. Encoded protein: CASSPSWGQGGNTIYF.

V gene TRBV27 combines with J gene TRBJ2-1, with D perhaps matching TRBD1 (7 bases). The CDR3 runs to 17 residues. V lost 8 bases and J 0 bases, leaving 20 bases between the germline ends. The V gene's germline CDR1 is MNHEY and CDR2 SMNVEV (reference sequence). The CDR3 loop reads CASGQGGLLSSYNEQFF. The CDR3 coding sequence is TGTGCCAGCGGGCAGGGGGGTCTATTGAGCTCCTACAATGAGCAGTTCTTC.

This clone was seen just once. The gene calls are TRBV7-7 and TRBJ2-1; D is perhaps TRBD2 (6 bases). Trimming stripped 2 bases from V and 7 bases from J, with 9 bases between. Germline V gives CDR1 SSHAT, CDR2 FNYEAQ (reference sequence). The CDR3 is made up of 13 amino acids. Written as DNA, the CDR3 is TGTGCCAGCAGCTTACTGGCGGGGAATGAGCAGTTCTTC. It is translated as CASSLLAGNEQFF.

The CDR3 sequence is CASSLLGARGYTF. CDR3 bases: TGTGCCAGCAGTTTATTGGGGGCGCGGGGCTACACCTTC. This chain uses TRBV28 with TRBJ1-2; D is perhaps TRBD1 (6 bases). The CDR3 extends over 13 amino acids. Germline V gene data show CDR1 as MDHEN and CDR2 as SYDVKM. V was trimmed by 1 base and J by 8 bases, leaving 11 bases between them.

The V call is TRBV2, the J call TRBJ1-3; D is possibly TRBD1 (5 bases). CDR1 and CDR2 (germline): SNHLY, FYNNEI. Trimming took off 6 bases at V and 3 bases at J, with 15 bases between the two ends. The CDR3 length is 15 residues. This CDR3 is CASSPQGVSGNTIYF. DNA of the CDR3: TGTGCCAGCAGCCCCCAGGGTGTTAGTGGAAACACCATATATTTT.

This sequence joins TRBV10-3 and TRBJ2-7, with D possibly being TRBD2 (6 bases). V shed 6 bases and J shed 0 bases, with 15 bases lying between them. The CDR3 covers 15 residues. The germline CDR1 and CDR2 sequences are ENHRY and SYGVKD. The CDR3 loop reads CAIRTRNLVSYEQYF. CDR3 bases: TGTGCCATCAGGACTAGGAATCTAGTCTCCTACGAGCAGTACTTC.